A single sample is the source of the 5 T cell receptor beta chains below, sequenced in a study of blood T cell repertoires in COVID-19. Libraries were prepared by immunoSEQ multiplex PCR; TCRdb keeps only in-frame clonotypes and omits some of them. The table has about 170,000 clones, around four fifths seen once. Input material: PBMCs or T cells enriched from blood (not recorded which). Source of these receptors: a woman between 50 and 59 years old in a cohort exposed to, infected with or recovered from COVID-19 (not recorded which).

The chain recombines TRBV27 with TRBJ2-5; 9 bases match TRBD1. With V trimmed by 5 bases and J by 5 bases, 9 bases remained unmatched. CDR1 and CDR2 (germline): MNHEY, SMNVEV (reference sequence). The CDR3 is 15 amino acids. Written as DNA, the CDR3 is TGTGCCAGCAGTGGGGGACAGGGAATTCGGGAGACCCAGTACTTC. Protein sequence: CASSGGQGIRETQYF.

V usage is TRBV28 and J usage is TRBJ2-1; D perhaps matches TRBD1 (5 bases). The germline gives CDR1 MDHEN, CDR2 SYDVKM. The CDR3 has 13 amino acids. V dropped 8 bases and J dropped 6 bases, with 14 bases sitting between them. CDR3 DNA: TGTGCCAGCGCACAGGTCCAACCCAATGAGCAGTTCTTC. Translation: CASAQVQPNEQFF.

This clone was observed a single time. This chain uses TRBV7-2 with TRBJ2-7, with D tentatively TRBD1 (6 bases). Trimming took off 0 bases at V and 3 bases at J, with 9 bases between the two ends. The germline V gene has CDR1 SGHTA and CDR2 FQGNSA. This CDR3 comprises 14 residues. The CDR3 DNA sequence: TGTGCCAGCAGCTTAGCCGGGACAATCTACGAGCAGTACTTC. It codes for CASSLAGTIYEQYF.

The chain recombines TRBV28 with TRBJ1-2, with 7 bases fitting TRBD1. The CDR3 contains 15 residues. The trim removed 10 bases at V and 4 bases at J, leaving 15 bases unmatched. Looked up from germline, CDR1 is MDHEN and CDR2 is SYDVKM. The CDR3 here is CATLGGQGVIYGYTF. The CDR3 DNA reads TGTGCCACCCTTGGGGGGCAGGGGGTTATCTATGGCTACACCTTC.

The genes are TRBV18 and TRBJ2-7, with no clear D. The CDR3 has 13 amino acids. The germline CDR1 and CDR2 sequences are KGHSH and LQKENI. Deletions cut 3 bases from V and 6 bases from J, with 12 bases between. CDR3 bases: TGTGCCAGCTCACCGATCCTCAGAGGCGAGCAGTACTTC. Protein sequence: CASSPILRGEQYF.